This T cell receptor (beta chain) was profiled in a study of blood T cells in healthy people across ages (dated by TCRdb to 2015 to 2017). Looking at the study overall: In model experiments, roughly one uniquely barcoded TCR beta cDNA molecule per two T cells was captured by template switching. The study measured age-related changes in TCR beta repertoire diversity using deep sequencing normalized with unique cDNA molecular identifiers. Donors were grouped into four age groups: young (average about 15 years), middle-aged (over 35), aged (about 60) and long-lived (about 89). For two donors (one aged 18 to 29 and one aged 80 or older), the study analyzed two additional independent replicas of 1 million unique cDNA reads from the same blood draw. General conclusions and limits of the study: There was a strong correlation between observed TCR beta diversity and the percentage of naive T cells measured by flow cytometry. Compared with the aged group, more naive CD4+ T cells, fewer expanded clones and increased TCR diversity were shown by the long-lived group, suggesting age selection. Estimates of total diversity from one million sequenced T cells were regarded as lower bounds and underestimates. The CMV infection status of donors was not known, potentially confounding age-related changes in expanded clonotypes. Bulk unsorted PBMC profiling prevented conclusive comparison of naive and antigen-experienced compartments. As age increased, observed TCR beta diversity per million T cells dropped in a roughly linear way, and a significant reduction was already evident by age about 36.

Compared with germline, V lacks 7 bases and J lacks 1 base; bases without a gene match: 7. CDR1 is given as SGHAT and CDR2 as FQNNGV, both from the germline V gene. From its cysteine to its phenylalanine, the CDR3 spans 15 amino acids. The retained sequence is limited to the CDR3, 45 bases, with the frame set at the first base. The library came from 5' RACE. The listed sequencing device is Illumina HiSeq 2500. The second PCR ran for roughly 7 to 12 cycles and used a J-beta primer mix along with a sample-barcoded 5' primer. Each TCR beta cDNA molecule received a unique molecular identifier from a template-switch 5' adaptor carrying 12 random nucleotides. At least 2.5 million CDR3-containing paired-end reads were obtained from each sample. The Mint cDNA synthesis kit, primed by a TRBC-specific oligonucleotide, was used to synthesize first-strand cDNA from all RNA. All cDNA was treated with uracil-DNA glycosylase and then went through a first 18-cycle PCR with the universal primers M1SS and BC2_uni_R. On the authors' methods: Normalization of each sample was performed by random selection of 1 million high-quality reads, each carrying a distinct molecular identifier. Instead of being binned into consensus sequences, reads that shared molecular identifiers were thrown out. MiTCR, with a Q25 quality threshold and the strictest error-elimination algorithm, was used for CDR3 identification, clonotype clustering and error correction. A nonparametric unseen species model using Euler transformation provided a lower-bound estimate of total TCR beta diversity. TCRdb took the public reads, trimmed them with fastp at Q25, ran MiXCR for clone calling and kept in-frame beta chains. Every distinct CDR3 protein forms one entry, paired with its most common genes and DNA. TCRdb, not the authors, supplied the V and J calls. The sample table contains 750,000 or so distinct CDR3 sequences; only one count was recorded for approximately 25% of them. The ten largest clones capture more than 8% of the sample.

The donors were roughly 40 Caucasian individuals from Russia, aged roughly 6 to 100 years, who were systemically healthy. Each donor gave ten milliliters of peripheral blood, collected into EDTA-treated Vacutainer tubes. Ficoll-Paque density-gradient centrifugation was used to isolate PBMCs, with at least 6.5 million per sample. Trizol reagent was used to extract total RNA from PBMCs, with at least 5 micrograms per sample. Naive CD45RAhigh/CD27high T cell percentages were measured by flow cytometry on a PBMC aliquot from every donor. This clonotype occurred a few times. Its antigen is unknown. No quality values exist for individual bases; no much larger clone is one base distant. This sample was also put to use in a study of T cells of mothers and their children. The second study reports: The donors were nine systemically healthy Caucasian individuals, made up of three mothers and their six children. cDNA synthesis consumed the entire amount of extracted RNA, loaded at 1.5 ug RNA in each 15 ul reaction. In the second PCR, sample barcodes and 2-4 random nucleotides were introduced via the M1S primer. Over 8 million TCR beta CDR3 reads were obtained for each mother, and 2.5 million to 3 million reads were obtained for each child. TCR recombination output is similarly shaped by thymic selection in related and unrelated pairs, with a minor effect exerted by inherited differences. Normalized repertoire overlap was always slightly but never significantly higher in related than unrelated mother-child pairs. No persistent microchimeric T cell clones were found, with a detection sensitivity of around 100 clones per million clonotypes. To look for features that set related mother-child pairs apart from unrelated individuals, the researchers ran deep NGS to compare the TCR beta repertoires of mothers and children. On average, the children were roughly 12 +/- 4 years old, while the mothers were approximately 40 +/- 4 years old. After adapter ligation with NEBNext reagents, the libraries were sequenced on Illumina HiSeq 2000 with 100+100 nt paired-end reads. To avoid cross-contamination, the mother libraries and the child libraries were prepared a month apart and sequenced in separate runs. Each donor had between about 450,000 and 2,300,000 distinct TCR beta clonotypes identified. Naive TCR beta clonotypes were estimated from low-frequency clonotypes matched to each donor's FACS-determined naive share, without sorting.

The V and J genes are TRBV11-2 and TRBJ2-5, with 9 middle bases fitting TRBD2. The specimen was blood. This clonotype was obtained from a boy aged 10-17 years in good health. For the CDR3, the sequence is CASTSSGALQETQYF. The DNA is TGTGCCAGCACCTCTAGCGGGGCGCTCCAAGAGACCCAGTACTTC.